Following are 5 T cell receptor beta chains from one sample sequenced in a study of beta chain features in type 1 diabetes. The authors reverse transcribed all of the isolated RNA, so sequencing captured expressed TCRB transcripts. The repertoire was sequenced with immunoSEQ multiplex PCR; TCRdb's copy has only in-frame clones and lacks some. The sample carries hundreds of thousands of clones, 10% to 15% recorded once. The material sequenced was naive CD4+ T cells from blood. These receptors originate from a man in his late teens or twenties in good health.

This clone showed up just a few times. The V and J genes are TRBV27 and TRBJ1-2; 11 bases are a match to TRBD1. CDR3 length equals 14 residues. Germline assignment: CDR1 MNHEY and CDR2 SMNVEV (reference sequence). The junction had 6 bases not matched to a gene; V was cut back by 4 bases and J by 8 bases. The CDR3 bases are TGTGCCAGCAGTTGGGACAGGGGGATGGGGGGCTACACCTTC. It translates to CASSWDRGMGGYTF.

This rearrangement joins TRBV5-6 to TRBJ2-7, with 10 bases identical to TRBD1. With V trimmed by 3 bases and J by 2 bases, 5 bases remained unmatched. The CDR3 extends over 15 amino acids. Germline V lookup: CDR1 SGHDT, CDR2 YYEEEE. CDR3 bases: TGTGCCAGCAGCTGGGGGACAGGGGTGGCCTACGAGCAGTACTTC. Encoded protein: CASSWGTGVAYEQYF.

The V and J genes are TRBV19 and TRBJ1-2, with D possibly matching TRBD1 (6 bases). The CDR3 has 15 amino acids. Germline loops: CDR1 LNHDA, CDR2 SQIVND (reference sequence). Trimming shortened V by 5 bases and J by 6 bases, and 19 bases separated the two germline ends. The CDR3 nucleotides read TGTGCCAGTAGTCCAAGATCAAGGACAGCGCATGGCTACACCTTC. Protein product: CASSPRSRTAHGYTF.

This clone was detected only a few times. This chain uses TRBV28 with TRBJ1-1; D call uncertain. This CDR3 has 12 residues. The germline CDR1 and CDR2 sequences are MDHEN and SYDVKM. Trimming took off 7 bases at V and 0 bases at J, with 6 bases between the two ends. CDR3 DNA: TGTGCCAGCACGTCCGTGAACACTGAAGCTTTCTTT. It codes for CASTSVNTEAFF.

This clone has only a few counts. CDR3 sequence reads: CASSSRVETQYF. CDR3 bases: TGTGCCAGCAGCTCGAGGGTGGAGACCCAGTACTTC. J is TRBJ2-5 and V is TRBV7-2, with D possibly matching TRBD2 (5 bases). Germline V gene lookup returns CDR1 SGHTA and CDR2 FQGNSA. The CDR3 contains 12 residues. V gave up 4 bases and J gave up 5 bases, with 8 bases separating them.